This T cell receptor beta chain was obtained from a study of blood T cell repertoires in COVID-19. As for the study in general: The origin of the acute and convalescent COVID-19 samples was the United States, Italy and Spain. From T cells, B-cell-depleted T cells, or PBMCs came the material, which was cDNA or gDNA.

In the study's own analysis: Estimation of nucleated cell counts was performed using reference gene primer amplification. Profiling relied on immunoSEQ multiplex PCR, and the TCRdb table lists in-frame clones only, not all of them. For V, J and clone size, that table is used; D and trimming come from the DNA. The sample has about 76,000 clones, approximately 80% seen once. Germline CDR1 and CDR2: SGHNT and YYREEE (reference sequence). V was trimmed by 4 bases and J by 2 bases, leaving 10 bases between them. The CDR3 extends over 13 amino acids. The clonotype originates from an elderly man with acute or convalescent COVID-19. Sequencing was carried out using peripheral blood. The chain recombines TRBV5-4 with TRBJ2-7; D is undetermined. In DNA form, the CDR3 reads TGTGCCAGCAGCGTGACACCAGCCTACGAGCAGTACTTC. Translating gives CASSVTPAYEQYF.